A selection of T cell receptor beta chains follows, all from one sample in a study of OX40 agonist ivuxolimab in advanced cancers. This table comes from immunoSEQ multiplex PCR, and its TCRdb copy is limited to in-frame clones, with some not included. The repertoire holds approximately 58,000 clones, with about four fifths as singletons. Specimen: CD4+ or CD8+ T cells sorted from blood, collected in a trial of the OX40 agonist ivuxolimab. The receptors here all came from an adult with an advanced solid tumor such as melanoma, head and neck, liver or kidney cancer. CDR3s include the opening cysteine and the closing phenylalanine or tryptophan. The D gene is left open where the match is weak. Part of the rows lack a size; the others show once, few, many or a class for expanded clones.

>TRBJ2-1|TRBV7-9|-|-
CASSLGGRSSYNEQFF
TGTGCCAGCAGCTTAGGCGGACGGAGCTCCTACAATGAGCAGTTCTTC
>TRBJ2-5|TRBV2|TRBD2|-
CASSRRGGRGSETQYF
TGTGCCAGCAGCAGACGAGGTGGGCGGGGGTCAGAGACCCAGTACTTC
>TRBJ1-6|TRBV6-1|-|-
CASSQGPGERGSPLHF
TGTGCCAGCAGTCAAGGTCCCGGGGAACGGGGTTCACCCCTCCACTTT
>TRBJ2-7|TRBV19|TRBD2|-
CASSLQAGGRYEQYF
TGTGCCAGTAGTCTCCAAGCGGGAGGAAGGTACGAGCAGTACTTC
>TRBJ1-1|TRBV6-1|-|-
CASSEGRTGLRMNTEAFF
TGTGCCAGCAGTGAAGGGCGTACAGGGCTTAGAATGAACACTGAAGCTTTCTTT
>TRBJ2-3|TRBV5-6|-|-
CASSSLSTDTQYF
TGTGCCAGCAGCTCCCTCTCAACAGATACGCAGTATTTT
>TRBJ1-6|TRBV10-3|-|few
CAIGGGYNSPLHF
TGTGCCATCGGAGGGGGTTATAATTCACCCCTCCACTTT
>TRBJ2-1|TRBV7-7|TRBD2|-
CASSFRAGTYNEQFF
TGTGCCAGCAGCTTTCGAGCGGGGACCTACAATGAGCAGTTCTTC
>TRBJ2-5|TRBV5-1|TRBD1|-
CASSNSGTEETQYF
TGCGCCAGCAGCAACTCCGGGACAGAAGAGACCCAGTACTTC
>TRBJ2-7|TRBV5-1|-|-
CASSSDSYYEQYF
TGCGCCAGCAGCTCGGACAGCTACTACGAGCAGTACTTC
>TRBJ2-2|TRBV6-1|TRBD2|-
CASSEGGGSGTGELFF
TGTGCCAGCAGTGAAGGGGGCGGGAGCGGGACCGGGGAGCTGTTTTTT
>TRBJ2-7|TRBV30|-|-
CAWSVPGPLREQYF
TGTGCCTGGAGTGTACCAGGGCCCCTCAGAGAGCAGTACTTC
>TRBJ2-5|TRBV10-3|-|-
CAISAEGGETQYF
TGTGCCATCAGTGCCGAGGGTGGTGAGACCCAGTACTTC